The source of this T cell receptor (beta chain) is a study of graft-versus-host responses after intestinal transplantation. The study's findings and limits: Some patients had graft-donor T cell macrochimerism, and their allografts showed high graft-versus-host to host-versus-graft clonal ratios.

This clone was seen once. Its target is unknown. Produced via immunoSEQ multiplex PCR; TCRdb's table is partial and in-frame only. The table records some 26,000 clones, roughly 94% of them present only once. The V gene's germline CDR1 is MGHRA and CDR2 YSYEKL. With 1 base clipped from V and 1 base from J, the junction kept 8 bases outside the gene matches. The CDR3 has 17 amino acids. Sequenced material: PBMCs, taken 156 days after intestinal transplant. The sequence was collected from a human patient who received an intestinal transplant, so some T cells may come from the graft donor. The chain is built from TRBV4-1 and TRBJ2-3; 7 nucleotides line up with TRBD2. The CDR3 reads CASSQAGGRVGTDTQYF. The CDR3 DNA is TGCGCCAGCAGCCAAGCAGGCGGGAGAGTGGGCACAGATACGCAGTATTTT.